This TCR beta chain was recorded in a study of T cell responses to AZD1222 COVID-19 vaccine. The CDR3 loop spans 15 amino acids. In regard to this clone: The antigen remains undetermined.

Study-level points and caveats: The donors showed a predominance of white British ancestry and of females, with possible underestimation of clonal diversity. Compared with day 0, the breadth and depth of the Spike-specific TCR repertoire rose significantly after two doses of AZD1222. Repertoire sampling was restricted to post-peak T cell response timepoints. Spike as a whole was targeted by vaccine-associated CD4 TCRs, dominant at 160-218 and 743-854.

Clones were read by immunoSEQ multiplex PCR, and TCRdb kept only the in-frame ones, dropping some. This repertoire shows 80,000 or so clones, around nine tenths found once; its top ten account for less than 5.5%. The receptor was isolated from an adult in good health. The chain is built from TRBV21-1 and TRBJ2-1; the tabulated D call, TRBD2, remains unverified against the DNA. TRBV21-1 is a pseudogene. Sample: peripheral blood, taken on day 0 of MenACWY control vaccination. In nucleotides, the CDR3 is TGTGCCAGCAGCGGCGGGGTAAAACACTACAATGAGCAGTTCTTC. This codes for CASSGGVKHYNEQFF.